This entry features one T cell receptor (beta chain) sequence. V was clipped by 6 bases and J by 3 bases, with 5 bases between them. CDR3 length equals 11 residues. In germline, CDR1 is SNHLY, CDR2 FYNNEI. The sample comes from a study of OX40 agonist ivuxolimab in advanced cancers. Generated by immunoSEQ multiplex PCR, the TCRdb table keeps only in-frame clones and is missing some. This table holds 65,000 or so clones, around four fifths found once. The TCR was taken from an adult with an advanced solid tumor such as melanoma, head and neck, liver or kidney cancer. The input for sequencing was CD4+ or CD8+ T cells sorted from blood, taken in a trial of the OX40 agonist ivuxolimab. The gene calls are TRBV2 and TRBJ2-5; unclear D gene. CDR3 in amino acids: CASRAEETQYF. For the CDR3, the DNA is TGTGCCAGCAGGGCAGAAGAGACCCAGTACTTC.